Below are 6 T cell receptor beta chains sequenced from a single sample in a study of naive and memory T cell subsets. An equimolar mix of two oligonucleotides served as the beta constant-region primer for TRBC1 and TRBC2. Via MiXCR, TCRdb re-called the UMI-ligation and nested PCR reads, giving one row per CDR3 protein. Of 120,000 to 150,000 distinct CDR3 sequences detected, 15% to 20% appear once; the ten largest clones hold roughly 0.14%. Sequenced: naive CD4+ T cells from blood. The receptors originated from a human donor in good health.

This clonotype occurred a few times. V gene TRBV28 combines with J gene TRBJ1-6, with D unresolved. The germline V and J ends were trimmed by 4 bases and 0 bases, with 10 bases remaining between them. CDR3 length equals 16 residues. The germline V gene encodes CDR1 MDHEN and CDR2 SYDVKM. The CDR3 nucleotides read TGTGCCAGCAGTTACCCCAGAGGCTCCTATAATTCACCCCTCCACTTT. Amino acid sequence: CASSYPRGSYNSPLHF.

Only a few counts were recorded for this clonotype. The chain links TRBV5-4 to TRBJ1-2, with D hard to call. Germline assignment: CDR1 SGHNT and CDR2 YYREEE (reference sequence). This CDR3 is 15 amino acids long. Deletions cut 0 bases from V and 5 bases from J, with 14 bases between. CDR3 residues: CASSLDGWAVYGYTF. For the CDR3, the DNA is TGTGCCAGCAGCTTGGATGGTTGGGCAGTTTATGGCTACACCTTC.

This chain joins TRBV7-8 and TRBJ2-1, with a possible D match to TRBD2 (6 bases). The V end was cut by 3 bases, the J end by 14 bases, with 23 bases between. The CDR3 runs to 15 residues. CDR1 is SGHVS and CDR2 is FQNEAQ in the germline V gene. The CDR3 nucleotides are TGTGCCAGCAGCTTGGGGTCCCAGGAGACTAGGTTAAAGTTCTTC. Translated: CASSLGSQETRLKFF.

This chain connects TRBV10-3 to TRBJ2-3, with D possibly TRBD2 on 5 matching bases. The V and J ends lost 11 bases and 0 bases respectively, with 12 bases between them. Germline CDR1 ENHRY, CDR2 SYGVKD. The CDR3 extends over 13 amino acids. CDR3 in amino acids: CALRGISTDTQYF. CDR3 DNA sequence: TGTGCCTTACGAGGGATCAGCACAGATACGCAGTATTTT.

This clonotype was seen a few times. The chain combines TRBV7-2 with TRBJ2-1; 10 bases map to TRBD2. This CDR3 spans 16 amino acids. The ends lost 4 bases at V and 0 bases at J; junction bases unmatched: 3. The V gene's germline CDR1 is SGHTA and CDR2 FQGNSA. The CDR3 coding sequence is TGTGCCAGCAGCTCTAGACTAGCGGGCTCCTACAATGAGCAGTTCTTC. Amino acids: CASSSRLAGSYNEQFF.

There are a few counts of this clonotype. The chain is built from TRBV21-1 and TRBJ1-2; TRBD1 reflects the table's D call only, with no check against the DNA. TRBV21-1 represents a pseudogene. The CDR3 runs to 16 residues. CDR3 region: CASSGGQGAEVDGYTF. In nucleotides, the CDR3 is TGTGCCAGCAGCGGAGGGCAGGGGGCGGAGGTCGATGGCTACACCTTC.